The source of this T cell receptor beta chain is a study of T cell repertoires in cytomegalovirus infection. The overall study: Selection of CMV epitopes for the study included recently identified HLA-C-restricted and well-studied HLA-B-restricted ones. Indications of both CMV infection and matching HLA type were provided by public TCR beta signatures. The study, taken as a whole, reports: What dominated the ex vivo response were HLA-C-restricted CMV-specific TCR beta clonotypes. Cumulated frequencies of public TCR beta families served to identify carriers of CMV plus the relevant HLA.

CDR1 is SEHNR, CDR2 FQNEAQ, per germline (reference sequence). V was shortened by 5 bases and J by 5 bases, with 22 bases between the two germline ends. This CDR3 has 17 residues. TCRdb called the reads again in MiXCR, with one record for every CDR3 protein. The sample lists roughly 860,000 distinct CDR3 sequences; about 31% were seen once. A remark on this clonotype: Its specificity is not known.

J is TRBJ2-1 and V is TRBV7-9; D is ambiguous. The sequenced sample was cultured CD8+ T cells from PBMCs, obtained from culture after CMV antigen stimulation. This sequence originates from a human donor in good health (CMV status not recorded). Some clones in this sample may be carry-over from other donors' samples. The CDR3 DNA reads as TGTGCCAGCAGCCCTATCAGCCCCTTAGCACCCAACAATGAGCAGTTCTTC. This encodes CASSPISPLAPNNEQFF.